The 29 T cell receptor beta chains below were found in one sample sequenced in a study of cytomegalovirus exposure and HLA in healthy donors. The PCR had 60 Vbeta and 13 Jbeta primers. This table comes from immunoSEQ multiplex PCR, and its TCRdb copy is limited to in-frame clones, with some not included. Of roughly 89,000 clones listed, under 80% were seen once; the top ten hold 9.5% to 13%. Sequencing input: PBMCs. Source of these receptors: a young man in good health and CMV-seropositive.

There are a few counts of this clone. The chain employs TRBV4-1 and TRBJ1-5; 10 nucleotides agree with TRBD1. Per germline, CDR1 MGHRA and CDR2 YSYEKL. V was clipped by 1 base and J by 2 bases; unmatched bases: 11. This CDR3 has 19 residues. CDR3 protein: CASSQGTGGLVLGNQPQHF. CDR3 bases: TGCGCCAGCAGCCAAGGGACAGGGGGATTGGTGTTGGGCAATCAGCCCCAGCATTTT.

This clone came up a few times. The genes are TRBV2 and TRBJ1-4; TRBD1 is a possible D gene (6 bases). Per germline, CDR1 SNHLY and CDR2 FYNNEI. The CDR3 contains 13 residues. Deletions cut 8 bases from V and 4 bases from J, with 11 bases between. The DNA of the CDR3 is TGTGCCAGCCAAGACAGGTATAATGAAAAACTGTTTTTT. Its translation is CASQDRYNEKLFF.

This chain links TRBV4-2 with TRBJ2-7, with 9 bases matching TRBD1. The CDR3 consists of 19 residues. In germline, CDR1 is LGHNA, CDR2 YNFKEQ. Trimming cost V 3 bases and J 1 base; bases outside gene matches: 16. CDR3 sequence (DNA): TGTGCCAGCAGCCAGGCCGGGACAGGGCTACCAAGGGTTTCCTACGAGCAGTACTTC. Translation gives CASSQAGTGLPRVSYEQYF.

The table lists this clone with a count of one. This chain joins TRBV18 and TRBJ2-5, with 9 bases matching TRBD1. The closer fit of TRBJ2-7 to the DNA end suggests the J call may be wrong. The CDR3 loop spans 14 amino acids. Germline V lookup: CDR1 KGHSH, CDR2 LQKENI. The CDR3 region is CASSPAGQGYEQYF. CDR3 nucleotide sequence: TGTGCCAGCTCACCGGCGGGACAGGGATACGAGCAGTACTTC.

V gene TRBV25-1 combines with J gene TRBJ2-1; maybe TRBD2 (5 bases). This CDR3 spans 14 amino acids. Germline V gene data show CDR1 as MGHDK and CDR2 as SYGVNS. Trimming removed 5 bases from V and 2 bases from J, with 10 bases in between. CDR3 nucleotide sequence: TGTGCCAGCAGTCGAGGGAATACCTACAATGAGCAGTTCTTC. Protein sequence: CASSRGNTYNEQFF.

This chain uses TRBV9 with TRBJ2-3; D unclear. The V and J ends lost 0 bases and 2 bases respectively, with 10 bases between them. Germline V CDR1 and CDR2: SGDLS, YYNGEE. The length of the CDR3 is 15 residues. Here the CDR3 DNA reads TGTGCCAGCAGCGTAGCTATAGACTCCACAGATACGCAGTATTTT. Translation: CASSVAIDSTDTQYF.

The count of this clone is one. The rearrangement uses TRBV7-9 and TRBJ1-6, with 9 positions matching TRBD1. V lost 6 bases, J lost 4 bases, and 7 bases stayed unmatched. From germline, CDR1 is SEHNR and CDR2 FQNEAQ (reference sequence). CDR3 length equals 16 residues. CDR3: CASSPGTGPYNSPLHF. The CDR3 bases are TGTGCCAGCAGTCCCGGGACAGGGCCTTATAATTCACCCCTCCACTTT.

The chain employs TRBV27 and TRBJ2-7; no clear D. This CDR3 has 12 amino acids. Trimming shortened V by 2 bases and J by 3 bases, and 5 bases separated the two germline ends. The V gene's germline CDR1 is MNHEY and CDR2 SMNVEV (reference sequence). The DNA for the CDR3 is TGTGCCAGCAGTTTACCCCTCTACGAGCAGTACTTC. Translating gives CASSLPLYEQYF.

V gene TRBV7-2 combines with J gene TRBJ2-1; possibly TRBD1 for D (6 bases). Germline V lookup: CDR1 SGHTA, CDR2 FQGNSA. V dropped 5 bases and J dropped 9 bases, with 14 bases sitting between them. The CDR3 sequence is 13 residues long. CDR3 nucleotide sequence: TGTGCCAGCAGCCCCGTGGGGGCAATTGAGCAGTTCTTC. Translation: CASSPVGAIEQFF.

V gene TRBV5-1 combines with J gene TRBJ1-2; no clear D. CDR1 SGHRS and CDR2 YFSETQ come from the germline V gene. The CDR3 totals 14 residues. V was shortened by 5 bases and J by 1 base, with 12 bases between the two germline ends. CDR3 residues: CASREDSVNYGYTF. The CDR3, as DNA: TGCGCCAGCAGGGAAGACTCGGTTAACTATGGCTACACCTTC.

There are a few counts of this clone. This chain links TRBV29-1 with TRBJ2-6, with D perhaps matching TRBD1 (5 bases). Germline CDR1 SQVTM, CDR2 ANQGSEA. CDR3 length: 19 residues. V gave up 0 bases and J gave up 0 bases, with 18 bases separating them. For the CDR3, the DNA is TGCAGCGTTGAAGAGACCATGACAGAGGTTATCTCTGGGGCCAACGTCCTGACTTTC. Its translation is CSVEETMTEVISGANVLTF.

This clone was picked up one time. The chain couples TRBV9 to TRBJ2-7; D remains ambiguous. Deletions cut 4 bases from V and 1 base from J, with 9 bases between. The germline CDR1 and CDR2 sequences are SGDLS and YYNGEE. The CDR3 runs 13 residues. The CDR3 sequence is CASSLDGSYEQYF. CDR3 sequence (DNA): TGTGCCAGCAGCCTAGACGGGTCCTACGAGCAGTACTTC.

Turning to this clone: Other DNA variants within this sample encode the same CDR3. The chain links TRBV9 to TRBJ1-3, with TRBD1 as a possible D gene (6 bases). This CDR3 comprises 15 residues. V was cut by 0 bases and J by 4 bases, with 11 bases left in between. In germline, CDR1 is SGDLS, CDR2 YYNGEE. The chain's CDR3 is CASSVGQGSGNTIYF. In DNA, the CDR3 is TGTGCCAGCAGCGTAGGTCAGGGGAGCGGAAACACCATATATTTT.

The chain employs TRBV7-8 and TRBJ2-7; 11 bases line up with TRBD2. This CDR3 is 15 amino acids long. Germline values: CDR1 SGHVS, CDR2 FQNEAQ. V shed 6 bases and J 2 bases; nucleotides not matched to a gene: 6. CDR3 region: CASRPLAGGTYEQYF. CDR3 DNA: TGTGCCAGCAGACCCCTAGCGGGGGGTACCTACGAGCAGTACTTC.

The table lists this clone with a few counts. V usage is TRBV2 and J usage is TRBJ1-6; D is perhaps TRBD1 (6 bases). Germline assignment: CDR1 SNHLY and CDR2 FYNNEI. V was shortened by 4 bases and J by 10 bases, with 11 bases between the two germline ends. The length of the CDR3 is 13 residues. The CDR3 reads CASSGRQDSPLHF. The DNA of the CDR3 is TGTGCCAGCAGTGGCCGACAGGACTCACCCCTCCACTTT.

The chain employs TRBV6-6 and TRBJ2-1, with D uncertain. Per germline, CDR1 MNHNY and CDR2 SVGAGI (reference sequence). V lost 0 bases to trimming and J lost 7 bases, with 13 bases between them. The CDR3 sequence is 15 residues long. Written as DNA, the CDR3 is TGTGCCAGCAGTTACTCGAGTTCCTCGGGTAATGAGCAGTTCTTC. Translating gives CASSYSSSSGNEQFF.

The J gene is TRBJ2-5, the V gene TRBV4-2; TRBD1 is a possible D gene (5 bases). The tail of the sequence fits TRBJ2-7 better, so the J call may be wrong. Germline CDR1 reads LGHNA; CDR2 reads YNFKEQ. This CDR3 contains 15 residues. In DNA, the CDR3 is TGTGCCAGCAGCTACTCTCTGGGGCTCCGCTACGAGCAGTACTTC. Protein product: CASSYSLGLRYEQYF.

The rearrangement uses TRBV4-3 and TRBJ2-7; a possible D gene is TRBD1 (6 bases). This CDR3 is 15 amino acids long. Trimming left V 0 bases short and J 5 bases short, with 14 bases between. Germline CDR1 is LGHNA and CDR2 is YSLEER. The CDR3 protein is CASSQEVGAGDEQYF. DNA of the CDR3: TGCGCCAGCAGCCAAGAAGTGGGGGCGGGCGACGAGCAGTACTTC.

In nucleotides, the CDR3 is TGTGCCAGCAGCTCAGAGGCGGGCGACGAGCAGTACTTC. Translating gives CASSSEAGDEQYF. The V call is TRBV7-2, the J call TRBJ2-7, with D tentatively TRBD2 (5 bases). CDR3 length: 13 amino acids. The V and J ends lost 4 bases and 5 bases respectively, with 12 bases between them. Germline CDR1 and CDR2: SGHTA and FQGNSA.

The V gene is TRBV7-9, the J gene TRBJ2-7; tentatively, D is TRBD1 (6 bases). There are 13 residues in the CDR3. Trimming shortened V by 1 base and J by 6 bases, and 10 bases separated the two germline ends. CDR1 is SEHNR, CDR2 FQNEAQ, per germline (reference sequence). The CDR3 protein is CASSLGGPSEQYF. In DNA, the CDR3 is TGTGCCAGCAGCTTAGGGGGGCCTAGCGAGCAGTACTTC.

This chain links TRBV2 with TRBJ2-2, with 9 bases identical to TRBD1. CDR3 length: 16 amino acids. CDR1 is SNHLY, CDR2 FYNNEI, per germline. V lost 5 bases and J lost 7; bases outside the gene matches: 11. The DNA for the CDR3 is TGTGCCAGCAGTAGACCGGGACAGGGCGAGGTCGGGGAGCTGTTTTTT. Translated: CASSRPGQGEVGELFF. The whole variable domain, remainder taken from reference TRBV2 and TRBJ2-2, is EPEVTQTPSHQVTQMGQEVILRCVPISNHLYFYWYRQILGQKVEFLVSFYNNEISEKSEIFDDQFSVERPDGSNFTLKIRSTKLEDSAMYFCASSRPGQGEVGELFFGEGSRLTVL.

The rearrangement uses TRBV18 and TRBJ1-1, with D perhaps TRBD1 (5 bases). CDR1 is KGHSH and CDR2 is LQKENI in the germline V gene. V gave up 3 bases and J gave up 7 bases, with 12 bases separating them. The CDR3 runs 13 residues. The CDR3 is CASSPTGGVEAFF. CDR3 nucleotides: TGTGCCAGCTCACCGACGGGGGGAGTTGAAGCTTTCTTT.

This clone was observed a handful of times. DNA of the CDR3: TGCGCCAGCAGCCTAGACCAAGAGACCCAGTACTTC. Its protein product is CASSLDQETQYF. The V gene is TRBV4-1, the J gene TRBJ2-5; D ambiguous. The length of the CDR3 is 12 residues. Looked up from germline, CDR1 is MGHRA and CDR2 is YSYEKL. Trimming removed 4 bases at V and 0 bases at J, with 3 bases between.

The count of this clone is one. The V and J genes are TRBV5-1 and TRBJ2-1; TRBD1 matches 9 bases. This CDR3 contains 17 residues. The junction had 13 bases not matched to a gene; V was cut back by 3 bases and J by 6 bases. Germline V gene lookup returns CDR1 SGHRS and CDR2 YFSETQ. This CDR3 reads CASSYASGTGYSNEQFF. CDR3 in DNA: TGCGCCAGCAGCTACGCTTCCGGGACAGGGTATAGCAATGAGCAGTTCTTC.

The V gene is TRBV10-3, the J gene TRBJ2-5; D is possibly TRBD2 (6 bases). CDR1 ENHRY and CDR2 SYGVKD come from the germline V gene. Trimming pared 5 bases from V and 4 bases from J, leaving 14 bases between. This CDR3 is 14 amino acids long. The CDR3 DNA sequence: TGTGCCATCAGTCCCGGACTACCCCCAGAGACCCAGTACTTC. This gives the protein CAISPGLPPETQYF.

The CDR3 DNA is TGTGCCAGCAGCTCGACAGGGGAGGGTCAGCCCCAGCATTTT. Protein sequence: CASSSTGEGQPQHF. The chain couples TRBV11-2 to TRBJ1-5; 8 bases agree with TRBD1. Trimming cost V 4 bases and J 6 bases; bases outside gene matches: 5. Germline assignment: CDR1 SGHAT and CDR2 FQNNGV. This CDR3 is built from 14 residues.

This clone was observed once. V gene TRBV11-3 combines with J gene TRBJ2-7; 7 bases are a match to TRBD1. The ends lost 5 bases at V and 2 bases at J; junction bases unmatched: 9. The CDR3 is 15 amino acids. The germline V gene has CDR1 SGHNT and CDR2 YENEEA. CDR3 sequence: CASSHGTANTYEQYF. CDR3 DNA: TGTGCCAGCAGCCATGGGACAGCTAATACCTACGAGCAGTACTTC.

This chain connects TRBV4-2 to TRBJ1-1, with no clear D. V lost 3 bases, J lost 4 bases, and 15 bases lay in between. CDR1 is LGHNA and CDR2 is YNFKEQ in the germline V gene. This CDR3 has 15 amino acids. The CDR3 bases are TGTGCCAGCAGCCAGGACCCCGGGGTTGGCACTGAAGCTTTCTTT. This sequence encodes CASSQDPGVGTEAFF.

J is TRBJ2-5 and V is TRBV2, with TRBD1 matching 7 bases. Matching the DNA end better, TRBJ2-7 makes the J call doubtful. This CDR3 comprises 14 residues. The germline V gene has CDR1 SNHLY and CDR2 FYNNEI. The CDR3 DNA follows: TGTGCCGGAACCTCCGGGACAGCTTCCTACGAGCAGTACTTC. Protein sequence: CAGTSGTASYEQYF.